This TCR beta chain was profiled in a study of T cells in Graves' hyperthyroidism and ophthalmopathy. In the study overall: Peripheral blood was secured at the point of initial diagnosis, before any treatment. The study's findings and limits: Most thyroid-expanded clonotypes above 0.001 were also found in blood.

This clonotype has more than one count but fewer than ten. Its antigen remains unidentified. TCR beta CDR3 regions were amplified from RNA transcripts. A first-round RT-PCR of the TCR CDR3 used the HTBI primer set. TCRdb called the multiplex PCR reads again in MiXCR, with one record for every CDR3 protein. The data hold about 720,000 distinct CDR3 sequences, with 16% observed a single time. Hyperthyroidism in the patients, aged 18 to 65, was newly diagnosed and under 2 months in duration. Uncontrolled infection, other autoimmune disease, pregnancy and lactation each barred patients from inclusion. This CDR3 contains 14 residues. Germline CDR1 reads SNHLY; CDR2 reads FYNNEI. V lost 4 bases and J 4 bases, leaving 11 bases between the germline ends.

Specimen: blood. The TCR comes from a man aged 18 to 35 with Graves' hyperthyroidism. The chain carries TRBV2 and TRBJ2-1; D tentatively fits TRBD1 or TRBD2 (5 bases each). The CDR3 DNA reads TGTGCCAGCAGTGGGGGACCCCCTTACAATGAGCAGTTCTTC. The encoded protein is CASSGGPPYNEQFF.